This T cell receptor beta chain was identified during a study of OX40 agonist ivuxolimab in advanced cancers. In the study overall: Prior anti-PD-1, anti-PD-L1 or anti-CTLA-4 therapy was allowed; 40% had some.

TCRdb's table, derived via immunoSEQ multiplex PCR, lists solely in-frame clones and lacks some. Of about 25,000 clones detected, roughly 77% appear once; the ten largest clones hold 33%. Trimming took 3 bases from V and 2 from J, leaving 23 bases between them. This CDR3 contains 18 residues. Germline loops: CDR1 MDHEN, CDR2 SYDVKM. This chain joins TRBV28 and TRBJ2-7; TRBD1 or TRBD2 may be the D gene (6 bases each). This TCR derives from an adult with an advanced solid tumor such as melanoma, head and neck, liver or kidney cancer. The sequences come from CD4+ or CD8+ T cells sorted from blood, collected in a trial of the OX40 agonist ivuxolimab. The CDR3 loop is CASSFGGTPGLPTYEQYF. The CDR3 DNA follows: TGTGCCAGCAGTTTCGGGGGCACCCCCGGACTCCCGACCTACGAGCAGTACTTC.